What follows is one T cell receptor beta chain and its context. A few counts support this clonotype. Its antigen specificity is not known. No quality values exist for individual bases; no much larger clone is one base distant. This sample is part of a study of response to subunit inactivated influenza vaccine (dated by TCRdb to 2016 to 2018). Background on the whole study: The study used deep quantitative T cell receptor repertoire profiling to track responses to a trivalent subunit inactivated influenza vaccine.

Study-wide findings and limitations: The authors suggested that each seasonal influenza vaccination may recruit only a limited number of new T cells.

Library preparation used RT-PCR. Sequencing was carried out with an Illumina HiSeq 2500. The raw public reads went through TCRdb reprocessing: fastp at Q25, MiXCR clone calling, in-frame beta chains kept. Rows with one shared CDR3 protein collapse into an entry with the most common genes and DNA. The sample table shows some 200,000 distinct CDR3 sequences, and more than 10% are seen once. The top ten clones comprise about 29% of the sample. The germline V gene specifies LGHNA as CDR1 and YNFKEQ as CDR2. Relative to germline, V is 1 base shorter and J is 4 bases shorter, with 16 bases between their ends. Spanning cysteine to phenylalanine, the CDR3 consists of 17 amino acids. Just the 51-base CDR3 DNA is kept, in frame starting at base 1. This same sample was also part of a study on T cells expressing NK-cell markers. Reported in the second study: The TCR beta cDNA libraries were made using 5'RACE template switching, a step that added both a universal primer site and unique molecular identifiers. TCR beta-chain repertoires were profiled in sorted CD3+CD56+NKG2C+, CD3+CD56+NKG2C- and CD3+CD56-NKG2C+ T-cell subsets from about 8 donors. Among the eight sequenced donors, only one was HCMV-seronegative, while the other seven were HCMV-seropositive. To restrict sorting to alphabetaTCR-expressing T cells, an anti-gammadeltaTCR antibody was added in several experiments. In over five donors, the dominant CD3+CD56+NKG2C+ clonotypes were among the top 10 CD8+ clonotypes and accounted for about 1.0-7.5% of CD8+ T cells. Those dominant clonotypes were again the most abundant among CD3+CD56-NKG2C+ cells in a few donors, at about 28.3-60.1%. Whether the expanded NKG2C-expressing T cell clones were specific for HCMV antigens was left unclear. All eight donors whose samples were sequenced were randomly selected healthy volunteers, three of them men and five women. HCMV serostatus was determined by detecting HCMV-specific IgG in serum with a commercial ELISA kit. Ficoll density gradient centrifugation was used to isolate peripheral blood mononuclear cells from blood. Magnetic immunoseparation with Miltenyi isolation kits was used to isolate CD4+ and CD8+ T cells from PBMC. cDNA synthesis was primed from the TCR beta constant segment and was followed by two successive PCR amplification steps. Libraries were sequenced as 2 x 150 bp reads on Illumina HiSeq 2000/2500, MiSeq or NextSeq. MIGEC handled demultiplexing of the reads and grouping by UMI, while MiTCR was used to assemble and quantify clonotypes. To exclude erroneous sequences, only TCR cDNA sequences supported by at least two reads were retained. The tcR package was used for downstream repertoire analysis, and clonotypes were matched between fractions using CDR3 nucleotide sequence together with V segment. VDJmatch was used to annotate antigen specificity against VDJdb, with one amino acid substitution in CDR3 allowed.

The material was CD8+ T cells sorted from PBMCs, obtained 11 to 12 days after vaccination. The sequence links TRBV4-2 to TRBJ2-2; the D gene cannot be resolved beyond TRBD1 or TRBD2, each matching 6 bases. This receptor was obtained from a middle-aged man who received an inactivated influenza vaccine. Donor details come from another sample of the same person, matched by shared clones. The DNA reads TGTGCCAGCAGCCAAGGCCAAAGACTAGGGGGCACCGGGGAGCTGTTTTTT. Its translation is CASSQGQRLGGTGELFF.